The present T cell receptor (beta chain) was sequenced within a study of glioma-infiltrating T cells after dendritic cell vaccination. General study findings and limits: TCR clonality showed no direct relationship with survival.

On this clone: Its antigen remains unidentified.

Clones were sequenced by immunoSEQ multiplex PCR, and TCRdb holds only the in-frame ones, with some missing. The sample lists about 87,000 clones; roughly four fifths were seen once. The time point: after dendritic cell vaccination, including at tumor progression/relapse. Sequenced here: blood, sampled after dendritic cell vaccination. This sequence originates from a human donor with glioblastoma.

The CDR3 nucleotides read TGTGCCAGCAGCACTTGGACAGACAGCTGGGTTTCACCCCTCCACTTT. The encoded protein is CASSTWTDSWVSPLHF. The chain employs TRBV27 and TRBJ1-6, with D maybe TRBD1 (6 bases). Germline V lookup: CDR1 MNHEY, CDR2 SMNVEV (reference sequence). The V end was cut by 6 bases, the J end by 9 bases, with 21 bases between. The CDR3 is 16 residues long.